The clone carrying this T cell receptor (beta chain) was found many times. Its antigen is not identified. Germline V gene lookup returns CDR1 LGHNA and CDR2 YSLEER. With V trimmed by 1 base and J by 2 bases, 4 bases remained unmatched. The CDR3 totals 16 residues. This sample was taken from a study of T-cell reconstitution after alpha-beta-depleted transplantation in children. Preparation of the TCRbeta library used unique molecular identifiers. TCRdb re-derived calls from the PCR reads in MiXCR, one entry per CDR3 protein. Of approximately 490,000 distinct CDR3 sequences in the sample, over 9.5% were seen once. Study results and limitations: In patients about two months after transplant, alpha-beta T cells reportedly arose from several hundred expanded graft clones. Among T cells one year after transplant, newly produced cells accounted for most counts and diversity.

The rearrangement links TRBV4-3 to TRBJ2-2, with 7 nucleotides matching TRBD2. The TCR comes from a child aged 2 to 10 with inherited bone marrow failure, due to receive a stem cell transplant. Source: PBMCs, taken before TCRalphabeta/CD19-depleted stem cell transplant. CDR3: CASSQVTSENTGELFF. CDR3 bases: TGCGCCAGCAGCCAAGTCACTAGCGAAAACACCGGGGAGCTGTTTTTT.